One T cell receptor (beta chain) is described in this entry. Its antigen is not known. The data are from a study of cytomegalovirus exposure and HLA in healthy donors. Study-level points and caveats: A later analysis reportedly identified an Asian-associated ancestry cluster as carrying fewer N-insertions than the approximately 670-donor mean.

The CDR3 sequence is 14 residues long. Germline V gene data show CDR1 as MNHEY and CDR2 as SMNVEV (reference sequence). Trimming shortened V by 7 bases and J by 9 bases, and 19 bases separated the two germline ends. Primers included in the PCR were 60 Vbeta and 13 Jbeta primers. Assay used: immunoSEQ multiplex PCR; TCRdb lists only in-frame clones, some missing. This table has 150,000 to 200,000 clones, 82% appearing once. The chain joins TRBV27 to TRBJ2-1, with a weak D call TRBD1 (5 bases). Sample: PBMCs. The sequence derives from a boy aged 2 to 9 in good health and CMV-seronegative. The chain's CDR3 is CASKIQGKQGEQFF. CDR3 in DNA: TGTGCCAGCAAAATCCAAGGGAAGCAGGGTGAGCAGTTCTTC.